This TCR beta chain was recovered during a study of OX40 agonist ivuxolimab in advanced cancers. For the study at large: Ivuxolimab, an antibody acting as an agonist of OX40 (CD134), was used to treat patients. People who had prior anti-PD-1, anti-PD-L1 or anti-CTLA-4 therapy could take part, and under 45% had some. One hepatocellular carcinoma and a couple of cutaneous melanoma patients partially responded.

The CDR3 extends over 14 amino acids. Germline lookup yields CDR1 SNHLY and CDR2 FYNNEI. The V end lost 6 bases, the J end lost 2 bases, and 10 bases lay between the germline ends. Some clones are missing from TCRdb's copy, which holds only in-frame ones; the method was immunoSEQ multiplex PCR. The sample lists over 9,500 clones, about nine tenths occurring once. This clone was seen just once. The J gene is TRBJ2-2, the V gene TRBV2; D gene uncertain. Sequenced material: CD4+ or CD8+ T cells sorted from blood, taken in a trial of the OX40 agonist ivuxolimab. This receptor was taken from an adult with an advanced solid tumor such as melanoma, head and neck, liver or kidney cancer. This chain's CDR3 is CASRGNSNTGELFF. For the CDR3, the DNA is TGTGCCAGCAGAGGCAACAGCAACACCGGGGAGCTGTTTTTT.